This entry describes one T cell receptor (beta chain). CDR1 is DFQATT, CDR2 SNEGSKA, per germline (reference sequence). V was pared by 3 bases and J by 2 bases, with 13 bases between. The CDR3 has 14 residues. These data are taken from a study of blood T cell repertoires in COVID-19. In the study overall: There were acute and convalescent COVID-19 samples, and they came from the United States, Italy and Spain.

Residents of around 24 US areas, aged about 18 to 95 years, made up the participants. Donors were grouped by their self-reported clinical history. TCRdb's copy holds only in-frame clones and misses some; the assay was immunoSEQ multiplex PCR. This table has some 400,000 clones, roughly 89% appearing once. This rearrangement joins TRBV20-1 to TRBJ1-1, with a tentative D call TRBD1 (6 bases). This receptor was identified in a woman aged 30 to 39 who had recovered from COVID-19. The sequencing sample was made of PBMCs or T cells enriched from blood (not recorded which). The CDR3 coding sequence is TGCAGTGCTAGTATAGCCAGGGGAAACACTGAAGCTTTCTTT. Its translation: CSASIARGNTEAFF.